A single sample is the source of the 2 T cell receptor beta chains below, sequenced in a study of T cells in Graves' hyperthyroidism and ophthalmopathy. Amplification targeted TCR beta CDR3 regions from RNA transcripts. TCR CDR3 underwent first-round RT-PCR with the HTBI primer set. One entry per CDR3 protein results from TCRdb running MiXCR on the multiplex PCR reads. There are fewer than 400,000 distinct CDR3 sequences in the sample; 20% to 25% occur only once, and about 73% lies in the top ten. The sample comprised blood. The receptors shown here come from a man in his fifties with Graves' hyperthyroidism.

The chain carries TRBV7-9 and TRBJ2-4; possibly TRBD1 or TRBD2 for D (5 bases each). Germline CDR1 is SEHNR and CDR2 is FQNEAQ (reference sequence). Trimming took 3 bases from V and 0 from J, leaving 12 bases between them. The CDR3 has 16 amino acids. The DNA of the CDR3 is TGTGCCAGCAGCTTGGGGGACGGTCCAGCCAAAAACATTCAGTACTTC. It encodes CASSLGDGPAKNIQYF.

The chain combines TRBV5-1 with TRBJ1-4, with 11 positions matching TRBD1. J lost 6 bases, V lost 4 bases, and 5 bases had no gene match. CDR1 and CDR2 (germline): SGHRS, YFSETQ. The CDR3 runs to 15 residues. CDR3 loop: CASSRGQGAHEKLFF. CDR3 DNA: TGCGCCAGCAGCCGTGGACAGGGGGCACATGAAAAACTGTTTTTT.